This passage covers 21 T cell receptor beta chains from one sample sequenced in a study of cytomegalovirus exposure and HLA in healthy donors. Primers for the PCR totalled 60 Vbeta and 13 Jbeta. Here immunoSEQ multiplex PCR was the method, and the copy in TCRdb shows in-frame clones only, minus some. Here the sample spans about 130,000 clones, 70% to 80% being singletons. Sequencing was carried out using PBMCs. Every receptor here comes from a woman in her fifties or sixties in good health and CMV-seropositive.

The gene calls are TRBV4-2 and TRBJ2-7; D perhaps matches TRBD1 (5 bases). The CDR3 has 13 residues. V was pared by 3 bases and J by 4 bases, with 10 bases between. Germline V gives CDR1 LGHNA, CDR2 YNFKEQ. The chain's CDR3 is CASSQPAGYEQYF. The CDR3 DNA reads TGTGCCAGCAGCCAGCCCGCAGGGTACGAGCAGTACTTC.

The genes are TRBV28 and TRBJ1-3; 7 bases map to TRBD1. The CDR3 contains 14 residues. Germline V gene lookup returns CDR1 MDHEN and CDR2 SYDVKM. Losses at the gene ends were 7 bases for V and 0 bases for J; bases not matched to a gene: 3. The CDR3 DNA is TGTGCCAGCAACCCAGGGGGCTCTGGAAACACCATATATTTT. Protein: CASNPGGSGNTIYF. Variable domain in full (rest from reference TRBV28 and TRBJ1-3): DVKVTQSSRYLVKRTGEKVFLECVQDMDHENMFWYRQDPGLGLRLIYFSYDVKMKEKGDIPEGYSVSREKKERFSLILESASTNQTSMYLCASNPGGSGNTIYFGEGSWLTVV.

The chain carries TRBV9 and TRBJ2-7, with 11 nucleotides matching TRBD1. Germline-derived CDR1 and CDR2 are SGDLS and YYNGEE. The CDR3 contains 15 residues. J lost 7 bases, V lost 3 bases, and 9 bases had no gene match. Here the CDR3 reads CASSADLGTGGEQYF. Written as DNA, the CDR3 is TGTGCCAGCAGCGCCGACCTAGGGACAGGGGGTGAGCAGTACTTC.

V usage is TRBV28 and J usage is TRBJ1-1; 9 positions agree with TRBD1. There are 17 residues in the CDR3. From germline, CDR1 is MDHEN and CDR2 SYDVKM. Trimming removed 5 bases from V and 0 bases from J; junction bases left unmatched: 10. The CDR3 DNA is TGTGCCAGCAGTCCCGGGACAGGGCTTTTCCTGAACACTGAAGCTTTCTTT. This translates into CASSPGTGLFLNTEAFF.

The chain carries TRBV9 and TRBJ2-7, with 9 bases that match TRBD1. CDR3 length: 16 residues. CDR1 and CDR2 (germline): SGDLS, YYNGEE. V was pared by 3 bases and J by 1 base, with 8 bases of the junction left unmatched. For the CDR3, the DNA is TGTGCCAGCAGCGCAGAACCGGGACAGGGATCCTACGAGCAGTACTTC. This sequence encodes CASSAEPGQGSYEQYF.

This clone has more than one count but fewer than ten. The chain links TRBV5-1 to TRBJ2-2, with 9 bases identical to TRBD2. Trimming at V came to 0 bases and at J to 7 bases, leaving 13 bases not matched to a gene. This CDR3 comprises 18 residues. From germline, CDR1 is SGHRS and CDR2 YFSETQ. The CDR3 coding sequence is TGCGCCAGCAGCTTGGGAAATAGCGGGGGCTACCACCTCGGGGAGCTGTTTTTT. This codes for CASSLGNSGGYHLGELFF. The full variable domain, its missing parts supplied by reference TRBV5-1 and TRBJ2-2, is KAGVTQTPRYLIKTRGQQVTLSCSPISGHRSVSWYQQTPGQGLQFLFEYFSETQRNKGNFPGRFSGRQFSNSRSEMNVSTLELGDSALYLCASSLGNSGGYHLGELFFGEGSRLTVL.

This chain connects TRBV6-5 to TRBJ1-1; no definite D call. Germline CDR1 MNHEY, CDR2 SVGAGI. Trimming left V 6 bases short and J 0 bases short, with 11 bases between. The CDR3 runs 14 residues. The CDR3 DNA reads as TGTGCCAGCAGCCCCCCGGGTATGAACACTGAAGCTTTCTTT. It is translated as CASSPPGMNTEAFF.

The chain combines TRBV7-7 with TRBJ2-3, with TRBD2 matching 10 bases. Losses at the gene ends were 5 bases for V and 7 bases for J; bases not matched to a gene: 9. The CDR3 sequence is 15 residues long. Per germline, CDR1 SSHAT and CDR2 FNYEAQ (reference sequence). The CDR3 DNA reads as TGTGCCAGCAGCCCAGGGAGCGGGGGGGGGAATACGCAGTATTTT. It translates to CASSPGSGGGNTQYF.

The rearrangement joins TRBV5-1 to TRBJ1-3; 11 bases are a match to TRBD1. Germline V gene sequence: CDR1 SGHRS, CDR2 YFSETQ. The CDR3 spans 14 residues. The V segment lost 7 bases and the J segment 4 bases; nucleotides outside the gene matches: 4. CDR3 bases: TGCGCCAGCTCGGGACAGGGGGACGGAAACACCATATATTTT. This codes for CASSGQGDGNTIYF.

V and J are TRBV2 and TRBJ1-5, with 7 bases aligning to TRBD1. After removal of 4 bases from V and 3 bases from J, the junction contained 6 bases not matched to a gene. CDR1 and CDR2 from the germline V gene are SNHLY and FYNNEI. There are 15 residues in the CDR3. CDR3 bases: TGTGCCAGCAGTGCAGAGACAGGGAACAATCAGCCCCAGCATTTT. Amino acids: CASSAETGNNQPQHF.

V usage is TRBV9 and J usage is TRBJ2-7; tentatively, D is TRBD2 (5 bases). This CDR3 contains 14 residues. Trimming took off 0 bases at V and 1 base at J, with 8 bases between the two ends. Germline lookup yields CDR1 SGDLS and CDR2 YYNGEE. The CDR3 DNA follows: TGTGCCAGCAGCGTAGACGGGGAGTCCTACGAGCAGTACTTC. Protein sequence: CASSVDGESYEQYF.

The chain employs TRBV18 and TRBJ1-2; possible D gene TRBD1, 6 bases. The germline gives CDR1 KGHSH, CDR2 LQKENI. The CDR3 is 14 residues long. Trimming stripped 3 bases from V and 6 bases from J, with 14 bases between. CDR3 protein: CASSPGGGPNGYTF. CDR3 nucleotide sequence: TGTGCCAGCTCACCGGGAGGGGGGCCCAATGGCTACACCTTC.

With regard to this clone: Germline and junction disagree at one end, which may indicate a read error. The J gene is TRBJ2-7, the V gene TRBV7-9; the D gene is possibly TRBD1 (5 bases). CDR1 is SEHNR and CDR2 is FQNEAQ in the germline V gene (reference sequence). This CDR3 contains 12 residues. The CDR3 spells CASSFGAYEQHF. The CDR3 bases are TGTGCCAGCAGCTTTGGGGCCTACGAGCAGCACTTC.

The chain employs TRBV6-1 and TRBJ1-2; a weak D match, TRBD1 (6 bases). In germline, CDR1 is MNHNS, CDR2 SASEGT. This CDR3 is 13 amino acids long. CDR3 region: CGSLRTDNYGYTF. CDR3 coding DNA: TGTGGGAGTTTACGGACAGATAACTATGGCTACACCTTC.

This chain connects TRBV13 to TRBJ2-5; TRBD2 agrees at 7 bases. The ends lost 3 bases at V and 1 base at J; junction bases unmatched: 2. Germline CDR1 reads PRHDT; CDR2 reads FYEKMQ (reference sequence). The CDR3 contains 14 residues. In DNA, the CDR3 is TGTGCCAGCAGCTTCAGGACTAGCCAAGAGACCCAGTACTTC. Encoded protein: CASSFRTSQETQYF.

A few counts support this clone. V and J are TRBV6-5 and TRBJ2-2; possibly TRBD1 for D (6 bases). V was cut by 4 bases and J by 6 bases, with 9 bases left in between. Germline V lookup: CDR1 MNHEY, CDR2 SVGAGI. This CDR3 spans 13 amino acids. CDR3 in amino acids: CASSSGAAGELFF. Here the CDR3 DNA reads TGTGCCAGCAGTTCAGGGGCGGCCGGGGAGCTGTTTTTT.

J is TRBJ1-5 and V is TRBV6-5, with D perhaps TRBD1 (5 bases). The V gene lost 0 bases and the J gene lost 6 bases, with 12 bases spanning the gap. The germline CDR1 and CDR2 sequences are MNHEY and SVGAGI. This CDR3 comprises 15 residues. The CDR3 DNA follows: TGTGCCAGCAGTTACTCGATCGCGGGGGTTCAGCCCCAGCATTTT. As protein: CASSYSIAGVQPQHF.

This clone was seen a few times. The chain couples TRBV9 to TRBJ2-3, with no clear D. CDR1 and CDR2 from the germline V gene are SGDLS and YYNGEE. The CDR3 extends over 12 amino acids. V gave up 0 bases and J gave up 6 bases, with 5 bases separating them. Here the CDR3 DNA reads TGTGCCAGCAGCGTAGGGGCGGATACGCAGTATTTT. It encodes CASSVGADTQYF. The full variable domain, with the rest looked up from reference TRBV9 and TRBJ2-3, is DSGVTQTPKHLITATGQRVTLRCSPRSGDLSVYWYQQSLDQGLQFLIQYYNGEERAKGNILERFSAQQFPDLHSELNLSSLELGDSALYFCASSVGADTQYFGPGTRLTVL.

The V call is TRBV19, the J call TRBJ1-5; D might be TRBD1 (5 bases). The CDR3 sequence is 14 residues long. The V and J ends lost 4 bases and 1 base respectively, with 8 bases between them. CDR1 is LNHDA, CDR2 SQIVND, per germline (reference sequence). Here the CDR3 reads CASSTRQSNQPQHF. The CDR3, as DNA: TGTGCCAGTAGTACCCGACAGAGCAATCAGCCCCAGCATTTT.

This clone is a singleton in its sample. V gene TRBV25-1 combines with J gene TRBJ2-2; D is perhaps TRBD1 (5 bases). This CDR3 has 15 residues. Trimming stripped 3 bases from V and 3 bases from J, with 11 bases between. From germline, CDR1 is MGHDK and CDR2 SYGVNS. CDR3 bases: TGTGCCAGCAGTGACGAACAGGCCCACACCGGGGAGCTGTTTTTT. Translated, it gives CASSDEQAHTGELFF.

This clone was seen more than once but under ten times. The V call is TRBV19, the J call TRBJ1-5, with D maybe TRBD1 (5 bases). CDR1 is LNHDA and CDR2 is SQIVND in the germline V gene (reference sequence). This CDR3 contains 14 residues. V was trimmed by 3 bases and J by 2 bases, leaving 8 bases between them. CDR3 coding DNA: TGTGCCAGTAGTATCAGGGTTGGCAATCAGCCCCAGCATTTT. It specifies CASSIRVGNQPQHF.